The text below deals with one T cell receptor (beta chain). Its antigen is not identified. Amplified regions were TCR beta CDR3 sequences from RNA transcripts. Carried out on the TCR CDR3, a first-round RT-PCR used the HTBI primer set. In TCRdb, the multiplex PCR reads were re-called with MiXCR into one record per CDR3 protein. The table has over 450,000 distinct CDR3 sequences, approximately 15% seen once; the top ten hold less than 20%. The CDR3 has 14 residues. Germline CDR1 and CDR2: LNHDA and SQIVND (reference sequence). Deletions cut 4 bases from V and 2 bases from J, with 10 bases between. This sample is drawn from a study of T cells in Graves' hyperthyroidism and ophthalmopathy. Study results and limitations: Separating ophthalmopathy from stable hyperthyroidism was achieved by a 13 V-J model. Appearing also in blood were most of the thyroid clonotypes expanded above 0.001.

The study left out patients who had uncontrolled infection, other autoimmune disease, pregnancy or lactation. The PBMCs had their origin in roughly 9.8 ml of fresh peripheral blood. The source of this sequence is a woman aged 18-29 years with Graves' hyperthyroidism. This sequence joins TRBV19 and TRBJ2-3; D remains unclear. The material sequenced was blood. The CDR3 loop is CASSSSSDTDTQYF. CDR3 in DNA: TGTGCCAGTAGTAGCAGCTCAGACACAGATACGCAGTATTTT.